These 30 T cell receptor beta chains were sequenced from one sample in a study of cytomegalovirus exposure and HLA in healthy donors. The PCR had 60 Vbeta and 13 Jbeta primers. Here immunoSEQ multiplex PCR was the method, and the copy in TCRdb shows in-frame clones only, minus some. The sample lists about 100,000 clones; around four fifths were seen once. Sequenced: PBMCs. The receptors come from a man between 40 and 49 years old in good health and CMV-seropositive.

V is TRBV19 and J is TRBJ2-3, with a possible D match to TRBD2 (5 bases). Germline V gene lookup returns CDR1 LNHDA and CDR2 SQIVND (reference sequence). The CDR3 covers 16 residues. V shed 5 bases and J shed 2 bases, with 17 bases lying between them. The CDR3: CASSGRLDGNTDTQYF. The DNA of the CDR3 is TGTGCCAGTAGTGGTCGACTCGACGGGAACACAGATACGCAGTATTTT.

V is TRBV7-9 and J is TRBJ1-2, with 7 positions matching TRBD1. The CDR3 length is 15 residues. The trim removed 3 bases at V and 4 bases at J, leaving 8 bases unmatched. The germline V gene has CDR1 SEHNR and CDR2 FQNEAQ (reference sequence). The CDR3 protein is CASSFANRGLYGYTF. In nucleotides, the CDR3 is TGTGCCAGCAGCTTCGCCAACAGGGGCCTCTATGGCTACACCTTC.

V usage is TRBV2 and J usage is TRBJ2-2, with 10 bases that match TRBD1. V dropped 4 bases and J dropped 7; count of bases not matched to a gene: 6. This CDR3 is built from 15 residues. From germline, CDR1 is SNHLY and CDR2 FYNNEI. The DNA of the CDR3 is TGTGCCAGCAGTGGGAGGACAGGGGGGTACGGGGAGCTGTTTTTT. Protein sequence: CASSGRTGGYGELFF.

In DNA form, the CDR3 reads TGCGCCAGCAGTTTCCACACCAGCGGGAGCGGAGATACGCAGTATTTT. It codes for CASSFHTSGSGDTQYF. The chain couples TRBV5-1 to TRBJ2-3; TRBD2 matches at 8 bases. With V trimmed by 5 bases and J by 5 bases, 13 bases remained unmatched. CDR1 is SGHRS and CDR2 is YFSETQ in the germline V gene. The CDR3 consists of 16 residues. The whole variable domain, remainder taken from reference TRBV5-1 and TRBJ2-3, is KAGVTQTPRYLIKTRGQQVTLSCSPISGHRSVSWYQQTPGQGLQFLFEYFSETQRNKGNFPGRFSGRQFSNSRSEMNVSTLELGDSALYLCASSFHTSGSGDTQYFGPGTRLTVL.

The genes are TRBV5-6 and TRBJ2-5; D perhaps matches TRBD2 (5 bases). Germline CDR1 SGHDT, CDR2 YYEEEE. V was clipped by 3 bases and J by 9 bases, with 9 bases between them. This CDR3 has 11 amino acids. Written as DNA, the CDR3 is TGTGCCAGCAGCTCGGGGTCGGCCCAGTACTTC. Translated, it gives CASSSGSAQYF.

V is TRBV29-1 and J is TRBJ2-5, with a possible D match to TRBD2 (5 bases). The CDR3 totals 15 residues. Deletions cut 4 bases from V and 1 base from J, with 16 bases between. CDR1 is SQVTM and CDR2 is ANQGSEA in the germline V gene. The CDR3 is CSVGESKRFQETQYF. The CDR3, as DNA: TGCAGCGTTGGGGAGTCGAAGCGGTTCCAAGAGACCCAGTACTTC.

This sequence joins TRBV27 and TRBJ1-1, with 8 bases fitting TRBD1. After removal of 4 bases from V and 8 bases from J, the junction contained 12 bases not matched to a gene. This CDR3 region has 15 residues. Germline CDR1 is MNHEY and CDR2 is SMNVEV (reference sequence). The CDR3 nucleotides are TGTGCCAGCAGTTCCCCGGACAGGGCGAGGAACGAAGCTTTCTTT. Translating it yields CASSSPDRARNEAFF.

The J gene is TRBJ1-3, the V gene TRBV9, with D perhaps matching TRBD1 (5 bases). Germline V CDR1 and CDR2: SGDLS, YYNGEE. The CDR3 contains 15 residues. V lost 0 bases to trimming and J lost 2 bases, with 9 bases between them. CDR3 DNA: TGTGCCAGCAGCGTAGGGAGGGGTGCTGGAAACACCATATATTTT. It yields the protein CASSVGRGAGNTIYF.

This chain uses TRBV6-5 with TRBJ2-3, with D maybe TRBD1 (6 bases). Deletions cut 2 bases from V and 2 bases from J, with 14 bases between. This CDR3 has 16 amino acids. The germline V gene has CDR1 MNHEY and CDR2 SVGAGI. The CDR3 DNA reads TGTGCCAGCAGTTACGCCTCGACAGGAGACACAGATACGCAGTATTTT. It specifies CASSYASTGDTDTQYF.

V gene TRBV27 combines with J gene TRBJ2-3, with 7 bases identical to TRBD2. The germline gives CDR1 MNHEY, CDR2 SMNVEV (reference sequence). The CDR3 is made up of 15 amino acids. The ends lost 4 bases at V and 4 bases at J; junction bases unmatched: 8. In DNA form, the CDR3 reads TGTGCCAGCAGTTCGGGGGGTTTTCTTGCAGATACGCAGTATTTT. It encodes CASSSGGFLADTQYF.

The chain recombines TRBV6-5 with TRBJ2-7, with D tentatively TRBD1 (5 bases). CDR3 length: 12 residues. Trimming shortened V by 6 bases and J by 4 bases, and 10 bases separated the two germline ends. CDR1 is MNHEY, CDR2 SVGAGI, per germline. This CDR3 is CASSFPGYEQYF. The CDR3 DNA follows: TGTGCCAGCAGCTTCCCAGGGTACGAGCAGTACTTC.

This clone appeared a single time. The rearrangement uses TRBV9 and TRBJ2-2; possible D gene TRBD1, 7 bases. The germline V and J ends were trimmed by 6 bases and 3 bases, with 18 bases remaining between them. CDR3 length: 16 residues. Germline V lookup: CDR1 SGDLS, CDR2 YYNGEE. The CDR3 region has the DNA TGTGCCAGCACCAAAAGAGGCAGGGGGGACACCGGGGAGCTGTTTTTT. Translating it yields CASTKRGRGDTGELFF. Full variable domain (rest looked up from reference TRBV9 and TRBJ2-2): DSGVTQTPKHLITATGQRVTLRCSPRSGDLSVYWYQQSLDQGLQFLIQYYNGEERAKGNILERFSAQQFPDLHSELNLSSLELGDSALYFCASTKRGRGDTGELFFGEGSRLTVL.

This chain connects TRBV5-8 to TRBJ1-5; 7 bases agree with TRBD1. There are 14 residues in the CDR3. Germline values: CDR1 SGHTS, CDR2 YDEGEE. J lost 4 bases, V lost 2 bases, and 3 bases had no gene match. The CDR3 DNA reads TGTGCCAGCAGCTTCGGGACAGAAAATCAGCCCCAGCATTTT. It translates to CASSFGTENQPQHF.

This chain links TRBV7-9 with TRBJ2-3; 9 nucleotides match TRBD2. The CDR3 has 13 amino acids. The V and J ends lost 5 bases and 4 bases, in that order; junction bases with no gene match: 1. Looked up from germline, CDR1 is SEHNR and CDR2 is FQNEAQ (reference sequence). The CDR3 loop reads CASSRLAADTQYF. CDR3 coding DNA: TGTGCCAGCAGCCGACTAGCGGCAGATACGCAGTATTTT. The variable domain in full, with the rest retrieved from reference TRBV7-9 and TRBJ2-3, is DTGVSQNPRHKITKRGQNVTFRCDPISEHNRLYWYRQTLGQGPEFLTYFQNEAQLEKSRLLSDRFSAERPKGSFSTLEIQRTEQGDSAMYLCASSRLAADTQYFGPGTRLTVL.

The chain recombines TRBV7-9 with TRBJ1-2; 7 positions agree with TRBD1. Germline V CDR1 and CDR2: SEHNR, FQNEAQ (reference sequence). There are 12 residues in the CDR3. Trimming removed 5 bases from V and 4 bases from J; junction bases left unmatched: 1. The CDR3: CASSRDSYGYTF. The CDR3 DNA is TGTGCCAGCAGCCGGGACAGCTATGGCTACACCTTC.

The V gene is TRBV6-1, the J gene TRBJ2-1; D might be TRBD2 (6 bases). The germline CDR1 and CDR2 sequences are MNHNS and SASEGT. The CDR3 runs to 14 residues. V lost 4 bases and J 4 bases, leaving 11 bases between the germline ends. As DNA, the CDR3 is TGTGCCAGCAGTGCGTCCCGGGAGTACAATGAGCAGTTCTTC. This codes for CASSASREYNEQFF.

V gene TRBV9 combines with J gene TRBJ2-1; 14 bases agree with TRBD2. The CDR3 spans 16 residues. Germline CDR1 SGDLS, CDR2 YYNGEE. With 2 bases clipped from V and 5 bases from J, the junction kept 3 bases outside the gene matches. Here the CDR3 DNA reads TGTGCCAGCAGCGTCGGGGGACTAGCGGGAGACAATGAGCAGTTCTTC. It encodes CASSVGGLAGDNEQFF.

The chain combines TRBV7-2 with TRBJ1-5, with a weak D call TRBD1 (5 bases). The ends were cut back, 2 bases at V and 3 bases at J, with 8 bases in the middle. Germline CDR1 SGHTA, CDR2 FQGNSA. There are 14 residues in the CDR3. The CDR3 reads CASSLQGINQPQHF. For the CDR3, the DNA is TGTGCCAGCAGCTTACAGGGCATCAATCAGCCCCAGCATTTT.

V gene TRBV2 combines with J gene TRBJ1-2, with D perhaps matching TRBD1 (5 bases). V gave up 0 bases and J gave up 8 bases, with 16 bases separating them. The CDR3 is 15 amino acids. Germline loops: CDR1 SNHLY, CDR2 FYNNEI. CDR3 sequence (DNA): TGTGCCAGCAGTGAAGCGCCCAGGGAAGCCGGGGGCTACACCTTC. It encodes CASSEAPREAGGYTF.

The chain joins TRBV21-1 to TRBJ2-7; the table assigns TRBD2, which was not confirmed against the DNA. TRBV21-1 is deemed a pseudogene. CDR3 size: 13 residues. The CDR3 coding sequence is TGTGCCTGGAGGGACGCAGTCGAGTACGAGCAGTACTTC. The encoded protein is CAWRDAVEYEQYF.

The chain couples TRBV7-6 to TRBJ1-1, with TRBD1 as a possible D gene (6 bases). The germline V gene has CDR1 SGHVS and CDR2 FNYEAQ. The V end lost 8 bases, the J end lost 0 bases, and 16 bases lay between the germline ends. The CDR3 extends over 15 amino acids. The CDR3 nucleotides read TGTGCCAGCTCCTACGGGGGGCCCATGAACACTGAAGCTTTCTTT. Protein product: CASSYGGPMNTEAFF.

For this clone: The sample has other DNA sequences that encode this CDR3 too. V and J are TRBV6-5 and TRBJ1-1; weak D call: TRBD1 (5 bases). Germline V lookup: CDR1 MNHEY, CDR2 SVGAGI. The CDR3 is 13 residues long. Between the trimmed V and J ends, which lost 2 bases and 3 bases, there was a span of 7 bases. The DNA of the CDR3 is TGTGCCAGCAGTTACCGGGGGGACACTGAAGCTTTCTTT. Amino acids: CASSYRGDTEAFF.

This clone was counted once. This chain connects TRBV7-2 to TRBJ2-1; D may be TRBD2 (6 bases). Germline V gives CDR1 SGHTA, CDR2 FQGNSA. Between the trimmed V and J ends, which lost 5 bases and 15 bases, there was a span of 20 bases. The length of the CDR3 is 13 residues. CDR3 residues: CASSPALPRGTFF. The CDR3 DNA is TGTGCCAGCAGCCCCGCCTTACCGCGGGGTACGTTCTTC.

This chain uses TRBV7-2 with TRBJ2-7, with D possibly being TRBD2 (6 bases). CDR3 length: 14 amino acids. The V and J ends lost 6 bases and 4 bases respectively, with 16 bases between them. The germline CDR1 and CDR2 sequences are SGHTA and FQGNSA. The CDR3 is CASSDKAGPYEQYF. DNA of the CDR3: TGTGCCAGCAGTGATAAAGCGGGCCCGTACGAGCAGTACTTC.

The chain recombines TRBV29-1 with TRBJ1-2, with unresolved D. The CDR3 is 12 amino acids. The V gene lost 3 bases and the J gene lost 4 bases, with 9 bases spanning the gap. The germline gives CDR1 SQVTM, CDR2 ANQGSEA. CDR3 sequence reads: CSVDSRTYGYTF. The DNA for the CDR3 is TGCAGCGTTGATTCTAGAACCTATGGCTACACCTTC.

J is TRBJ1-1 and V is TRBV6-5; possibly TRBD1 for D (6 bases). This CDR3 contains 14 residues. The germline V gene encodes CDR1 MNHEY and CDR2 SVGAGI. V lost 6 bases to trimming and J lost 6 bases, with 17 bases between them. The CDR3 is CASRTGTTDPEAFF. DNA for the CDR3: TGTGCCAGCAGGACCGGGACAACGGACCCTGAAGCTTTCTTT.

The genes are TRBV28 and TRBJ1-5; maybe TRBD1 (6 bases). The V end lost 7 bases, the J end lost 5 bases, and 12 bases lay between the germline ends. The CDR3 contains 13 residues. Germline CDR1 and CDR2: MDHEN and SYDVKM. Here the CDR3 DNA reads TGTGCCAGCACTCAGGGGTTGGATCAGCCCCAGCATTTT. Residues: CASTQGLDQPQHF. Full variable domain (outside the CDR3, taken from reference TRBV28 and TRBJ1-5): DVKVTQSSRYLVKRTGEKVFLECVQDMDHENMFWYRQDPGLGLRLIYFSYDVKMKEKGDIPEGYSVSREKKERFSLILESASTNQTSMYLCASTQGLDQPQHFGDGTRLSIL.

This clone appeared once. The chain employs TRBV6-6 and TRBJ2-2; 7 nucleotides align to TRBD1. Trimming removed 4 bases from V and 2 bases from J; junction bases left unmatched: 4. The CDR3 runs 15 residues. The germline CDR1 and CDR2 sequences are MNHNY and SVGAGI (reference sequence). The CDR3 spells CASSLTGLNTGELFF. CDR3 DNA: TGTGCCAGCAGTTTGACAGGGCTAAACACCGGGGAGCTGTTTTTT.

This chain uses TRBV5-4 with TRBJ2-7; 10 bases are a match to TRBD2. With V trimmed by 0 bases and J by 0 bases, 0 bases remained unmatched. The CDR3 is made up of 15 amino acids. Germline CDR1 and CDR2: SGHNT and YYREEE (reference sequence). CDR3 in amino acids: CASSLVAGGSYEQYF. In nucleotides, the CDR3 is TGTGCCAGCAGCTTGGTAGCGGGAGGCTCCTACGAGCAGTACTTC.

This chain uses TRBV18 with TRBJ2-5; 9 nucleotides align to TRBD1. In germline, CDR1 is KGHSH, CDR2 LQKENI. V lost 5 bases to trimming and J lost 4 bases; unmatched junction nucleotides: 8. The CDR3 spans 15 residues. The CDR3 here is CASSERTGVSETQYF. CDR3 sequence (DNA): TGTGCCAGCTCAGAACGGACAGGGGTTTCAGAGACCCAGTACTTC.